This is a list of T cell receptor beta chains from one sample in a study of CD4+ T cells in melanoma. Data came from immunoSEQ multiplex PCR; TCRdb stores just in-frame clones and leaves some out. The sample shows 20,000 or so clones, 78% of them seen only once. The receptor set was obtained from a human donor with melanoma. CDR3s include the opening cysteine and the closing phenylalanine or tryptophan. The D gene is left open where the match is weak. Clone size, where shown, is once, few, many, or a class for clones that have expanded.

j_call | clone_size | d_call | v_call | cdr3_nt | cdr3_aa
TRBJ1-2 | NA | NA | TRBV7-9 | TGTGCCAGCAGCCTCCAAGCCCGCTATGGCTACACCTTC | CASSLQARYGYTF
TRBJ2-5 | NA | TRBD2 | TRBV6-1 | TGTGCCAGCAGTTTAACCGGGACTAGCGGGGGGACCCAGTACTTC | CASSLTGTSGGTQYF
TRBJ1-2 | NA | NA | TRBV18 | TGTGCCAGCTCGCAAAATAATGATGGGGGCTACACCTTC | CASSQNNDGGYTF
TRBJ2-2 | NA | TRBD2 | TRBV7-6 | TGTGCCAGCAGCTTATGGGCGGGGAGCGGGGGCACCGGGGAGCTGTTTTTT | CASSLWAGSGGTGELFF
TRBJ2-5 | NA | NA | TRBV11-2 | TGTGCCAGCAGCCCCTACGCCGGGGAGACCCAGTACTTC | CASSPYAGETQYF
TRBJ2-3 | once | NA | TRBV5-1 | TGCGCCAGCAGCTTCGGGGGTCTCGAAGATACGCAGTATTTT | CASSFGGLEDTQYF
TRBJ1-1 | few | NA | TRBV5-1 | TGCGCCAGCAGCTTGGTTGGGGCGAACACTGAAGCTTTCTTT | CASSLVGANTEAFF
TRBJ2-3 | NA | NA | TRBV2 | TGTGCCAGCAGCCGGGACCTCGGCACAGATACGCAGTATTTT | CASSRDLGTDTQYF
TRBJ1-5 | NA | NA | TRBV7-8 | TGTGCCAGCAGCCCCGGGCGTCGCAATCAGCCCCAGCATTTT | CASSPGRRNQPQHF
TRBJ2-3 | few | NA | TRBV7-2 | TGTGCCAGCAGCTTAATGGGCACAGATACGCAGTATTTT | CASSLMGTDTQYF
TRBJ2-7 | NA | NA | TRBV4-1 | TGCGCCAGCAGCCAAAGGACAGCCTCCTACGAGCAGTACTTC | CASSQRTASYEQYF
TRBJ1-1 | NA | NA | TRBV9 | TGTGCCAGCAGCGTAGGTATAGGGAACACTGAAGCTTTCTTT | CASSVGIGNTEAFF
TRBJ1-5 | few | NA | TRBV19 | TGTGCCAGTACCCTCGAGTGGGGCAGGGGACCTCAGCCCCAGCATTTT | CASTLEWGRGPQPQHF
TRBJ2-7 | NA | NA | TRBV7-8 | TGTGCCAGCAGCTTAGCGCTGAGGACAGCCATCTACGAGCAGTACTTC | CASSLALRTAIYEQYF
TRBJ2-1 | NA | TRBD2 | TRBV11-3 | TGTGCCAGCAGCCGGGGGGGCTACAATGAGCAGTTCTTC | CASSRGGYNEQFF
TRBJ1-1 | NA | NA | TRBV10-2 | TGCGCCAGCAGTGACCCCGGGATGAACACTGAAGCTTTCTTT | CASSDPGMNTEAFF
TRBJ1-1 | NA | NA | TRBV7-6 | TGTGCCAGCAGCTTATGGCGGACTTTGAACACTGAAGCTTTCTTT | CASSLWRTLNTEAFF
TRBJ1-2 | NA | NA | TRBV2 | TGTGCCAGCATCGGGACCATTAGGTCGGTCGCCTTC | CASIGTIRSVAF
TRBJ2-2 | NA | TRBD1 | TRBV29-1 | TGCAGCGTGTCAGGGACAGGCACCGGGGAGCTGTTTTTT | CSVSGTGTGELFF
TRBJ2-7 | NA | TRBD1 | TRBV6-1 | TGTGCCAGCAGTCTCCACCACAGGGGCGAGCAGTACTTC | CASSLHHRGEQYF